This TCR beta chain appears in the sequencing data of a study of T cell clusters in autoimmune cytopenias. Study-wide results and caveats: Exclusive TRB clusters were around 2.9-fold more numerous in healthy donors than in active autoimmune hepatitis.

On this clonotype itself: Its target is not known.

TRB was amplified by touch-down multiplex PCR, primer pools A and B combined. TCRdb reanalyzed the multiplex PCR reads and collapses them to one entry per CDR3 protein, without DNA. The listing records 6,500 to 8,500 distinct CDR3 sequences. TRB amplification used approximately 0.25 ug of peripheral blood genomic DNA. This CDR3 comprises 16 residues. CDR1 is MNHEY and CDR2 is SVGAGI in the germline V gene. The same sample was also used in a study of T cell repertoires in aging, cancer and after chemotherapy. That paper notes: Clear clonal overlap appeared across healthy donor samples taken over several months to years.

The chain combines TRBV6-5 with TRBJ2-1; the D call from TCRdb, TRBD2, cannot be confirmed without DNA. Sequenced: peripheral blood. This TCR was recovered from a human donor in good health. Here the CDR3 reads CASRPHAPSGGNEQFF.